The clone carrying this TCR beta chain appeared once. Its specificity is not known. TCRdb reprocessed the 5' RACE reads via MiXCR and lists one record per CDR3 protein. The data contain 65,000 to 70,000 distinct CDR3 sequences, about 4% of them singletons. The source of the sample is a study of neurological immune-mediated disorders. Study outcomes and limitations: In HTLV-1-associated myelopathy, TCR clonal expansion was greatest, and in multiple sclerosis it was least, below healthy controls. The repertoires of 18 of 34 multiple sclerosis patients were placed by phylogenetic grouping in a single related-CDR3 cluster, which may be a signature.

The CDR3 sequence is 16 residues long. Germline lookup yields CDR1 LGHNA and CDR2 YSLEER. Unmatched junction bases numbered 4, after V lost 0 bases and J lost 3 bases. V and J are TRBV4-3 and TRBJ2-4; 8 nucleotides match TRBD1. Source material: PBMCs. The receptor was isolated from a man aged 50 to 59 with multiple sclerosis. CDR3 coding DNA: TGCGCCAGCAGCCAAGACGACAGGGGAAGCAAAAACATTCAGTACTTC. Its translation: CASSQDDRGSKNIQYF.